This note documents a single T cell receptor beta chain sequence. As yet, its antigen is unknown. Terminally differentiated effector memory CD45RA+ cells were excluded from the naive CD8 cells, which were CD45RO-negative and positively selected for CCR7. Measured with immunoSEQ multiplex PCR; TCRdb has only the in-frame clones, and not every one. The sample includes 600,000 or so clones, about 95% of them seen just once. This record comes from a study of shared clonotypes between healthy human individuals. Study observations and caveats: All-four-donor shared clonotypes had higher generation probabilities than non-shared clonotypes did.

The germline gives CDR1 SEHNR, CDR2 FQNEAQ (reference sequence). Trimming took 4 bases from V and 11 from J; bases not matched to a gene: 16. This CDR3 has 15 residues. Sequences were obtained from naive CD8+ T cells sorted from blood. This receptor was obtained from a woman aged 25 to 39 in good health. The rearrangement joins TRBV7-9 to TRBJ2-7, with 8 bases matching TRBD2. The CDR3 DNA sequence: TGTGCCAGCAGCTCTACCCAGGGTCTAGCGGGCCGTAAGTACTTC. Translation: CASSSTQGLAGRKYF.